Described below is a single T cell receptor beta chain sequence and its context. The target antigen is unknown. TCRdb reanalysed the 5' RACE reads using MiXCR and keeps one entry per CDR3 protein. The table includes under 600,000 distinct CDR3 sequences, just over 20% detected once. Germline V lookup: CDR1 LGHNA, CDR2 YNFKEQ. CDR3 length: 15 residues. The V segment lost 4 bases and the J segment 4 bases; nucleotides outside the gene matches: 7. This sample is part of a study of T cells after yellow fever vaccination. Study results and caveats: Only a small proportion of the clonotypes turned up in both the CD4 and the CD8 compartments, likely arising from convergent recombination.

This chain connects TRBV4-2 to TRBJ1-5, with 7 bases fitting TRBD1. The source material was PBMCs, sampled less than 25 days after the first yellow fever vaccination. This TCR derives from a young man who received the YFV17D yellow fever vaccine. CDR3 region: CASSPRAGGNQPQHF. The CDR3 DNA reads as TGTGCCAGCAGCCCTAGGGCAGGGGGTAATCAGCCCCAGCATTTT.